The 28 T cell receptor beta chains below all came from one sample that was sequenced in a study of blood T cell repertoires in COVID-19. The assay was immunoSEQ multiplex PCR, and TCRdb's table has in-frame clones only and misses some. Of 50,000 to 65,000 clones in the sample, about nine tenths were seen once. Sequencing used peripheral blood. These receptors came from a human donor in a cohort sampled during active COVID-19.

The chain links TRBV29-1 to TRBJ2-2, with D tentatively TRBD1 (6 bases). The CDR3 has 14 residues. V was clipped by 5 bases and J by 1 base, with 11 bases between them. Germline V gives CDR1 SQVTM, CDR2 ANQGSEA. CDR3 protein: CSVQDSLNTGELFF. In DNA form, the CDR3 reads TGCAGCGTTCAGGACAGTTTGAACACCGGGGAGCTGTTTTTT.

The V and J genes are TRBV10-3 and TRBJ2-7; the match to TRBD2 covers 8 bases. V shed 6 bases, J shed 5 bases, and the junction held 12 bases outside the gene matches. The CDR3 is 15 amino acids. The V gene's germline CDR1 is ENHRY and CDR2 SYGVKD. The CDR3 DNA is TGTGCCATCAGGCCCTCCCAGCGGGGGACGGACGAGCAGTACTTC. It yields the protein CAIRPSQRGTDEQYF.

V usage is TRBV7-2 and J usage is TRBJ2-3, with no clear D. The CDR3 sequence is 17 residues long. Per the germline V gene, CDR1 is SGHTA and CDR2 is FQGNSA. Trimming removed 2 bases from V and 0 bases from J, with 15 bases in between. The CDR3 protein is CASSLLGGQESTDTQYF. The CDR3 DNA reads as TGTGCCAGCAGCTTACTCGGTGGGCAGGAAAGCACAGATACGCAGTATTTT.

This chain uses TRBV7-2 with TRBJ2-1, with 10 bases aligning to TRBD2. This CDR3 spans 16 amino acids. V was pared by 5 bases and J by 2 bases, with 6 bases of the junction left unmatched. The germline gives CDR1 SGHTA, CDR2 FQGNSA. CDR3 protein: CASSLRSGGAYNEQFF. The CDR3 nucleotides are TGTGCCAGCAGCCTGCGGAGCGGGGGGGCCTACAATGAGCAGTTCTTC.

The chain carries TRBV27 and TRBJ1-6; the D gene is possibly TRBD1 (6 bases). The CDR3 consists of 14 residues. Germline CDR1 MNHEY, CDR2 SMNVEV (reference sequence). Trimming took off 8 bases at V and 7 bases at J, with 15 bases between the two ends. The CDR3 coding sequence is TGTGCCAGCCGATGGGACATACAAAATTCACCCCTCCACTTT. Its protein product is CASRWDIQNSPLHF.

The chain has TRBV15 and TRBJ2-7, with TRBD1 identical over 7 bases. Looked up from germline, CDR1 is LNHNV and CDR2 is YYDKDF (reference sequence). V gave up 6 bases and J gave up 2 bases; unmatched junction bases: 13. CDR3 length: 16 residues. The CDR3 sequence is CATSETGFFSPYEQYF. The CDR3 coding sequence is TGTGCCACCAGTGAGACAGGGTTTTTCAGTCCCTACGAGCAGTACTTC.

This clone was found a few times. This chain joins TRBV2 and TRBJ1-5; TRBD1 might be the D (5 bases). V shed 4 bases and J shed 9 bases, with 13 bases lying between them. The CDR3 spans 13 residues. Germline V gene sequence: CDR1 SNHLY, CDR2 FYNNEI. The CDR3 DNA reads TGTGCCAGCAGTGTAAGACAGCTCGGGCCCCAGCATTTT. Translation: CASSVRQLGPQHF.

In DNA, the CDR3 is TGTGCCAGCATCCAGGAATCCCCCCCTAACTATGGCTACACCTTC. Amino acids: CASIQESPPNYGYTF. The chain carries TRBV28 and TRBJ1-2; D is undetermined. Germline CDR1 and CDR2: MDHEN and SYDVKM. V lost 7 bases to trimming and J lost 0 bases, with 15 bases between them. There are 15 residues in the CDR3.

The chain employs TRBV10-3 and TRBJ2-3, with 8 bases identical to TRBD2. This CDR3 is built from 16 residues. Germline V gene lookup returns CDR1 ENHRY and CDR2 SYGVKD. V was clipped by 6 bases and J by 1 base; unmatched bases: 9. The CDR3 is CAIRGLTSGRTDTQYF. The CDR3 DNA sequence: TGTGCCATCAGGGGACTCACTAGCGGCCGCACAGATACGCAGTATTTT.

The J gene is TRBJ2-7, the V gene TRBV5-4; 8 nucleotides line up with TRBD1. The CDR3 covers 13 residues. Germline V gives CDR1 SGHNT, CDR2 YYREEE (reference sequence). J gave up 2 bases and V 3 bases, and 1 base lay outside the gene matches. The CDR3 loop is CASSWGQAYEQYF. In DNA form, the CDR3 reads TGTGCCAGCAGCTGGGGACAGGCCTACGAGCAGTACTTC.

The chain carries TRBV5-1 and TRBJ2-2, with TRBD1 identical over 8 bases. CDR1 and CDR2 from the germline V gene are SGHRS and YFSETQ. V dropped 5 bases and J dropped 0; count of bases not matched to a gene: 6. There are 16 residues in the CDR3. The CDR3 DNA sequence: TGCGCCAGCAGTCAACAGGGGGGATCGAACACCGGGGAGCTGTTTTTT. Translating gives CASSQQGGSNTGELFF.

This sequence joins TRBV29-1 and TRBJ2-3, with TRBD2 matching 10 bases. V shed 6 bases and J 5 bases; nucleotides not matched to a gene: 11. CDR3 size: 15 residues. Germline-derived CDR1 and CDR2 are SQVTM and ANQGSEA. CDR3 region: CSVKRTSGLEDTQYF. CDR3 DNA sequence: TGCAGCGTAAAACGGACTAGCGGTTTGGAAGATACGCAGTATTTT.

This chain links TRBV9 with TRBJ1-2; 7 nucleotides line up with TRBD1. The CDR3 contains 14 residues. CDR1 is SGDLS, CDR2 YYNGEE, per germline. Trimming cost V 3 bases and J 6 bases; bases outside gene matches: 8. The CDR3 nucleotides are TGTGCCAGCAGCGCCTCCGGGACAGCAAATGGCTACACCTTC. Amino acid sequence: CASSASGTANGYTF.

The rearrangement uses TRBV5-1 and TRBJ2-5; TRBD1 aligns across 10 bases. CDR3 size: 15 residues. Looked up from germline, CDR1 is SGHRS and CDR2 is YFSETQ. V lost 1 base, J lost 3 bases, and 3 bases stayed unmatched. CDR3 coding DNA: TGCGCCAGCAGCTTGACAGGACAGGGGGAAGAGACCCAGTACTTC. Translating gives CASSLTGQGEETQYF.

This rearrangement joins TRBV4-3 to TRBJ2-7, with D possibly being TRBD1 (5 bases). With 0 bases removed from V and 4 bases from J, the gap between germline ends came to 10 bases. The CDR3 is 14 amino acids. CDR1 LGHNA and CDR2 YSLEER come from the germline V gene. This CDR3 reads CASSQEVRGYEQYF. For the CDR3, the DNA is TGCGCCAGCAGCCAAGAGGTTAGGGGATACGAGCAGTACTTC.

This clone was observed a single time. The rearrangement links TRBV7-6 to TRBJ1-1, with D possibly TRBD1 on 5 matching bases. Germline V CDR1 and CDR2: SGHVS, FNYEAQ. Between the trimmed V and J ends, which lost 5 bases and 3 bases, there was a span of 16 bases. CDR3 length: 15 amino acids. CDR3 residues: CASSPVPQGYTEAFF. The CDR3 bases are TGTGCCAGCAGCCCCGTCCCTCAGGGTTACACTGAAGCTTTCTTT.

The genes are TRBV28 and TRBJ2-7, with 7 bases matching TRBD1. CDR1 and CDR2 (germline): MDHEN, SYDVKM. J lost 2 bases, V lost 2 bases, and 3 bases had no gene match. The CDR3 has 14 amino acids. The CDR3 bases are TGTGCCAGCAGTTTACAGGGGGTGACCTACGAGCAGTACTTC. Its translation is CASSLQGVTYEQYF.

The gene calls are TRBV5-1 and TRBJ1-6, with D possibly TRBD1 on 6 matching bases. There are 15 residues in the CDR3. V shed 1 base and J shed 7 bases, with 12 bases lying between them. Germline CDR1 and CDR2: SGHRS and YFSETQ. In DNA, the CDR3 is TGCGCCAGCAGCTTGAATGGGGGCGAAAATTCACCCCTCCACTTT. It translates to CASSLNGGENSPLHF.

J is TRBJ2-7 and V is TRBV30, with 9 bases lining up with TRBD1. V shed 4 bases and J 8 bases; nucleotides not matched to a gene: 18. The CDR3 covers 16 residues. CDR1 is GTSNPN, CDR2 SVGIG, per germline (reference sequence). CDR3 coding DNA: TGTGCCTGGACTCTCTGGGGGGGGACAGGGTCTACGAAGCAGTACTTC. Its protein is CAWTLWGGTGSTKQYF.

The chain employs TRBV14 and TRBJ1-3, with unresolved D. CDR3 length equals 13 residues. Germline V lookup: CDR1 SGHDN, CDR2 FVKESK. Trimming removed 4 bases at V and 3 bases at J, with 7 bases between. The CDR3 DNA follows: TGTGCCAGCAGCCCTTTTCTTGGAAACACCATATATTTT. Amino acid sequence: CASSPFLGNTIYF.

The chain recombines TRBV11-2 with TRBJ2-1; a possible D gene is TRBD2 (5 bases). There are 16 residues in the CDR3. Germline CDR1 reads SGHAT; CDR2 reads FQNNGV. The V end lost 4 bases, the J end lost 3 bases, and 16 bases lay between the germline ends. In DNA form, the CDR3 reads TGTGCCAGCAGCTCCCTTGCCGGGAACTACTACAATGAGCAGTTCTTC. Translated, it gives CASSSLAGNYYNEQFF.

The chain has TRBV7-3 and TRBJ2-5; D possibly corresponds to TRBD2 (5 bases). This CDR3 comprises 14 residues. V dropped 2 bases and J dropped 5 bases, with 12 bases sitting between them. CDR1 is SGHTA and CDR2 is FQGTGA in the germline V gene. The DNA of the CDR3 is TGTGCCAGCAGCTTAGGTACGGGGATGGAGACCCAGTACTTC. Its protein is CASSLGTGMETQYF. The complete variable domain, with remaining parts taken from reference TRBV7-3 and TRBJ2-5, reads GAGVSQTPSNKVTEKGKYVELRCDPISGHTALYWYRQSLGQGPEFLIYFQGTGAADDSGLPNDRFFAVRPEGSVSTLKIQRTERGDSAVYLCASSLGTGMETQYFGPGTRLLVL.

This chain connects TRBV2 to TRBJ2-3, with 10 positions matching TRBD2. V lost 3 bases and J lost 4; bases outside the gene matches: 7. The CDR3 totals 16 residues. Germline loops: CDR1 SNHLY, CDR2 FYNNEI. Here the CDR3 DNA reads TGTGCCAGCAGTGAGAGCGGGGGGGGCCGGGCAGATACGCAGTATTTT. Amino acid sequence: CASSESGGGRADTQYF.

The rearrangement links TRBV24-1 to TRBJ2-5; perhaps TRBD2 as D (5 bases). V was pared by 3 bases and J by 3 bases, with 7 bases between. CDR1 KGHDR and CDR2 SFDVKD come from the germline V gene. The CDR3 spans 13 residues. The CDR3 loop is CATSDRDEETQYF. The CDR3 nucleotides read TGTGCCACCAGTGATCGGGATGAAGAGACCCAGTACTTC.

This chain links TRBV25-1 with TRBJ1-6, with D maybe TRBD1 (6 bases). V lost 5 bases to trimming and J lost 8 bases, with 16 bases between them. Germline assignment: CDR1 MGHDK and CDR2 SYGVNS. The CDR3 runs to 15 residues. The CDR3, as DNA: TGTGCCAGCAGTCTATTAGGGGGTGGAGATTCACCCCTCCACTTT. Protein sequence: CASSLLGGGDSPLHF.

This chain joins TRBV19 and TRBJ2-5; the match to TRBD2 covers 7 bases. Per the germline V gene, CDR1 is LNHDA and CDR2 is SQIVND (reference sequence). V lost 8 bases and J lost 1; bases outside the gene matches: 7. The CDR3 is made up of 14 amino acids. The CDR3 spells CASRDGGSQETQYF. As DNA, the CDR3 is TGTGCCAGTCGGGATGGCGGGAGCCAAGAGACCCAGTACTTC.

The CDR3 region has the DNA TGTGCCAGCAGTCCATCCGACAGGGTCGGGGCCAACGTCCTGACTTTC. Translated, it gives CASSPSDRVGANVLTF. V gene TRBV14 combines with J gene TRBJ2-6; 7 positions match TRBD1. The V segment lost 6 bases and the J segment 4 bases; nucleotides outside the gene matches: 9. In germline, CDR1 is SGHDN, CDR2 FVKESK. The CDR3 totals 16 residues.

The chain recombines TRBV3-1 (or the pseudogene TRBV3-2) with TRBJ2-7, with 10 bases identical to TRBD1. Germline values: CDR1 LGHDT, CDR2 YNNKEL (reference sequence). The CDR3 covers 16 residues. V trimming: 5 bases; J trimming: 5 bases; junction bases outside the gene matches: 12. The CDR3, as DNA: TGTGCCAGCAGCAGCCCCTCCGGGACAGGGGAACACGAGCAGTACTTC. It translates to CASSSPSGTGEHEQYF.